Shown below are 24 T cell receptor beta chains from a single sample sequenced in a study of blood T cells in healthy people across ages. PCR was performed a second time for roughly 7 to 11 cycles using a sample-barcoded 5' primer and a J-beta primer mix. One entry per CDR3 protein results from TCRdb running MiXCR on the 5' RACE reads. The repertoire holds roughly 680,000 distinct CDR3 sequences, more than 20% seen once, with under 4% in the top ten. Source material: blood. These receptors all stem from a man between 70 and 80 years old in good health.

A few counts support this clonotype. The chain employs TRBV27 and TRBJ2-2; no reliable D call. The CDR3 loop spans 14 amino acids. Trimming left V 1 base short and J 7 bases short, with 10 bases between. Germline assignment: CDR1 MNHEY and CDR2 SMNVEV (reference sequence). The CDR3, as DNA: TGTGCCAGCAGTTTATTTCTCGCGGTCGGGGAGCTGTTTTTT. Its protein is CASSLFLAVGELFF.

This clonotype showed up just a few times. The V gene is TRBV20-1, the J gene TRBJ2-1; a possible D gene is TRBD1 (5 bases). V was shortened by 5 bases and J by 6 bases, with 11 bases between the two germline ends. This CDR3 contains 12 residues. Germline V gene sequence: CDR1 DFQATT, CDR2 SNEGSKA (reference sequence). The CDR3 region is CSAHQGGNEQFF. In nucleotides, the CDR3 is TGCAGTGCTCATCAGGGCGGCAATGAGCAGTTCTTC.

Ten or more counts support this clonotype. The rearrangement joins TRBV20-1 to TRBJ2-7, with TRBD1 as a possible D gene (6 bases). The CDR3 is 17 amino acids. The germline gives CDR1 DFQATT, CDR2 SNEGSKA (reference sequence). Trimming cost V 0 bases and J 3 bases, with 21 bases left between them. In DNA, the CDR3 is TGCAGTGCTAGAGATCCGAAGACAGGTCAAAAGGGCTACGAGCAGTACTTC. Translation gives CSARDPKTGQKGYEQYF.

The chain has TRBV2 and TRBJ2-3, with 8 bases identical to TRBD2. Germline V gives CDR1 SNHLY, CDR2 FYNNEI. This CDR3 spans 14 amino acids. V trimming: 4 bases; J trimming: 6 bases; junction bases outside the gene matches: 6. The CDR3 spells CASSGGLATDTQYF. The CDR3 DNA sequence: TGTGCCAGCAGTGGAGGACTAGCAACCGATACGCAGTATTTT.

In this sample, this clonotype turned up a few times. This chain connects TRBV7-3 to TRBJ2-5; tentative D call: TRBD1 (6 bases). The tail of the sequence fits TRBJ2-1 better, so the J call may be wrong. The CDR3 extends over 15 amino acids. Germline V CDR1 and CDR2: SGHTA, FQGTGA. The CDR3 DNA reads as TGTGCCAGCAGCTCCCCCCAGGACAGACACAATGAGCAGTTCTTC. Protein product: CASSSPQDRHNEQFF.

The table lists this clonotype with a few counts. V and J are TRBV29-1 and TRBJ2-2; maybe TRBD2 (5 bases). V shed 5 bases and J shed 1 base, with 11 bases lying between them. Germline CDR1 SQVTM, CDR2 ANQGSEA. The CDR3 totals 14 residues. Here the CDR3 reads CSVRARGNTGELFF. The CDR3 DNA follows: TGCAGCGTTCGGGCTCGGGGGAACACCGGGGAGCTGTTTTTT.

This clonotype showed up just a few times. The chain is built from TRBV5-1 and TRBJ2-4; TRBD2 aligns across 13 bases. The trim removed 2 bases at V and 5 bases at J, leaving 16 bases unmatched. Germline V CDR1 and CDR2: SGHRS, YFSETQ. This CDR3 spans 20 amino acids. The chain's CDR3 is CASSFLGQTSGRASENIQYF. The DNA of the CDR3 is TGCGCCAGCAGCTTCCTTGGGCAAACTAGCGGGAGGGCCTCCGAAAACATTCAGTACTTC.

The chain is built from TRBV18 and TRBJ2-3; 9 nucleotides agree with TRBD2. The J segment lost 5 bases and the V segment lost 5 bases, leaving 5 bases of the junction unmatched. From germline, CDR1 is KGHSH and CDR2 LQKENI. The CDR3 is 14 residues long. The CDR3 spells CASSFIAGEDTQYF. For the CDR3, the DNA is TGTGCCAGCTCATTCATAGCGGGAGAAGATACGCAGTATTTT. Full variable domain (outside the CDR3, taken from reference TRBV18 and TRBJ2-3): NAGVMQNPRHLVRRRGQEARLRCSPMKGHSHVYWYRQLPEEGLKFMVYLQKENIIDESGMPKERFSAEFPKEGPSILRIQQVVRGDSAAYFCASSFIAGEDTQYFGPGTRLTVL.

The gene calls are TRBV20-1 and TRBJ2-1, with D possibly called TRBD1 or TRBD2 (5 bases each). V lost 6 bases, J lost 1 base, and 13 bases lay in between. CDR3 length equals 14 residues. Germline CDR1 DFQATT, CDR2 SNEGSKA (reference sequence). CDR3 coding DNA: TGCAGTGCCCCGTGGGGGAGTTCCTACAATGAGCAGTTCTTC. Protein product: CSAPWGSSYNEQFF.

This clonotype has just a few counts. Given a much more abundant clone one base away, this may be a read error. This rearrangement joins TRBV20-1 to TRBJ1-1, with D unresolved. Germline CDR1 reads DFQATT; CDR2 reads SNEGSKA (reference sequence). Trimming removed 6 bases at V and 3 bases at J, with 14 bases between. This CDR3 contains 13 residues. The CDR3 DNA sequence: TGCAGTGCCCAACCGACGTCGCACACTGAAGCTTTCTTT. The encoded protein is CSAQPTSHTEAFF.

This clonotype was detected only a few times. The chain couples TRBV24-1 to TRBJ2-5, with D perhaps given as TRBD1 or TRBD2 (5 bases each). The CDR3 runs to 14 residues. The V gene's germline CDR1 is KGHDR and CDR2 SFDVKD. Trimming left V 7 bases short and J 5 bases short, with 16 bases between. The CDR3 nucleotides are TGTGCCACCAGCCTCGAGGGGCCAGGGGAGACCCAGTACTTC. Protein product: CATSLEGPGETQYF.

The sample holds a few counts of this clonotype. V usage is TRBV20-1 and J usage is TRBJ2-7, with TRBD2 matching 14 bases. V trimming: 1 base; J trimming: 5 bases; junction bases outside the gene matches: 4. Germline lookup yields CDR1 DFQATT and CDR2 SNEGSKA (reference sequence). The CDR3 is made up of 15 amino acids. In DNA form, the CDR3 reads TGCAGTGCTAGAGGGACTAGCGGGAGGTTCAACGAGCAGTACTTC. This gives the protein CSARGTSGRFNEQYF.

This clonotype has just a few counts. The rearrangement joins TRBV6-5 to TRBJ2-5; D might be TRBD2 (6 bases). V was trimmed by 2 bases and J by 7 bases, leaving 11 bases between them. This CDR3 contains 13 residues. Per the germline V gene, CDR1 is MNHEY and CDR2 is SVGAGI. The CDR3 nucleotides read TGTGCCAGCAGTTACGGGGGGATGGGGACCCAGTACTTC. Residues: CASSYGGMGTQYF.

CDR3 residues: CSARPTGFTYEQYF. The CDR3 bases are TGCAGTGCTAGACCGACAGGGTTCACCTACGAGCAGTACTTC. The chain couples TRBV20-1 to TRBJ2-1; 7 nucleotides match TRBD1. Matching the DNA end better, TRBJ2-7 makes the J call doubtful. The CDR3 extends over 14 amino acids. Germline CDR1 DFQATT, CDR2 SNEGSKA (reference sequence).

This clonotype was detected a few times. The chain joins TRBV28 to TRBJ2-7; the D gene could be TRBD1 or TRBD2 (5 bases each). Germline values: CDR1 MDHEN, CDR2 SYDVKM. CDR3 length equals 13 residues. The germline V and J ends were trimmed by 5 bases and 3 bases, with 11 bases remaining between them. The CDR3 reads CASSTRDVYEQYF. Written as DNA, the CDR3 is TGTGCCAGCAGTACCCGGGACGTCTACGAGCAGTACTTC. Full variable domain (remainder filled in from reference TRBV28 and TRBJ2-7): DVKVTQSSRYLVKRTGEKVFLECVQDMDHENMFWYRQDPGLGLRLIYFSYDVKMKEKGDIPEGYSVSREKKERFSLILESASTNQTSMYLCASSTRDVYEQYFGPGTRLTVT.

This clonotype has only a few counts. The chain uses TRBV11-2 and TRBJ2-7, with D perhaps TRBD1 (7 bases). CDR1 and CDR2 (germline): SGHAT, FQNNGV. This CDR3 region has 19 residues. V was trimmed by 5 bases and J by 2 bases, leaving 28 bases between them. The DNA for the CDR3 is TGTGCCAGCAGCGCGGCGGGACAGCGACAACTAGATCGGACCTACGAGCAGTACTTC. This sequence encodes CASSAAGQRQLDRTYEQYF.

This clonotype was seen repeatedly, ten times or more. The genes are TRBV20-1 and TRBJ2-1; possible D gene TRBD2, 7 bases. Germline-derived CDR1 and CDR2 are DFQATT and SNEGSKA (reference sequence). Trimming left V 7 bases short and J 7 bases short, with 17 bases between. This CDR3 comprises 13 residues. DNA of the CDR3: TGCAGTGTGGGGGCGGGAGCGACGAATGAGCAGTTCTTC. It is translated as CSVGAGATNEQFF.

The chain has TRBV18 and TRBJ2-2; 9 bases line up with TRBD2. There are 16 residues in the CDR3. Germline loops: CDR1 KGHSH, CDR2 LQKENI. The V segment lost 2 bases and the J segment 4 bases; nucleotides outside the gene matches: 5. This chain's CDR3 is CASSPISGRSTGELFF. For the CDR3, the DNA is TGTGCCAGCTCACCAATTAGCGGGAGAAGCACCGGGGAGCTGTTTTTT.

As regards this clonotype: Just one base apart from a much larger clone, this may be a read error. The rearrangement uses TRBV3-1 and TRBJ1-5; possible D gene TRBD1, 5 bases. The CDR3 is 14 residues long. V was pared by 4 bases and J by 1 base, with 8 bases between. Germline lookup yields CDR1 LGHDT and CDR2 YNNKEL (reference sequence). The CDR3 bases are TGTGCCAGCAGCCCGAGACAGAGCAATCAGCCCCAGCATTTT. It codes for CASSPRQSNQPQHF.

With respect to this clonotype: A read error may account for a junction end that differs from germline. The rearrangement uses TRBV28 and TRBJ2-3, with 8 bases identical to TRBD1. The CDR3 consists of 15 residues. Germline V gene lookup returns CDR1 MDHEN and CDR2 SYDVKM. As DNA, the CDR3 is TGTGCCGGCAGCTACATCGGACAGGGTGCAGATACGCAGTATTTT. Residues: CAGSYIGQGADTQYF.

The rearrangement links TRBV6-5 to TRBJ2-7; maybe TRBD2 (5 bases). V was pared by 6 bases and J by 2 bases, with 14 bases between. CDR1 and CDR2 from the germline V gene are MNHEY and SVGAGI. This CDR3 is 14 amino acids long. CDR3 nucleotides: TGTGCCAGCAGGCTACACGCCGGGGCCTACGAGCAGTACTTC. It codes for CASRLHAGAYEQYF.

The sample holds many counts of this clonotype. The chain couples TRBV28 to TRBJ1-6, with a possible D match to TRBD1 (6 bases). CDR3 length equals 14 residues. Per germline, CDR1 MDHEN and CDR2 SYDVKM. The V gene lost 4 bases and the J gene lost 8 bases, with 12 bases spanning the gap. This CDR3 reads CASSSTGRDSPLHF. CDR3 DNA: TGTGCCAGCAGTTCTACAGGGAGGGATTCACCCCTCCACTTT.

The CDR3 nucleotides are TGTGCCAGCAGTACGGGACCATCTGGGGCCAACGTCCTGACTTTC. This codes for CASSTGPSGANVLTF. The chain uses TRBV7-2 and TRBJ2-6; D possibly matches TRBD1 or TRBD2 (5 bases each). Deletions cut 6 bases from V and 1 base from J, with 10 bases between. Looked up from germline, CDR1 is SGHTA and CDR2 is FQGNSA. The CDR3 is 15 residues long.

This clonotype was recorded a few times. The CDR3 loop reads CASSQTGGGKNIQYF. CDR3 DNA: TGCGCCAGCAGCCAAACAGGGGGAGGCAAAAACATTCAGTACTTC. The J gene is TRBJ2-4, the V gene TRBV4-1; 8 bases agree with TRBD1. After removal of 2 bases from V and 3 bases from J, the junction contained 3 bases not matched to a gene. The germline CDR1 and CDR2 sequences are MGHRA and YSYEKL. This CDR3 contains 15 residues.